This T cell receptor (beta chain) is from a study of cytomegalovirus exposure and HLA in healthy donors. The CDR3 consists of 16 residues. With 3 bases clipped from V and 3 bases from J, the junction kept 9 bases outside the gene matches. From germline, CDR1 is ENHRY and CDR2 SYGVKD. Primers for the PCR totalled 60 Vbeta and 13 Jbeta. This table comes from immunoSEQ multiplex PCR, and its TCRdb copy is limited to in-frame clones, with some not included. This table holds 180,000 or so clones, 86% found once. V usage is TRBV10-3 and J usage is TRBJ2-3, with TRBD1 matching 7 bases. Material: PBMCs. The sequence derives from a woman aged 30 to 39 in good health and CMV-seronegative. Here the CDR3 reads CAISDMHRGETDTQYF. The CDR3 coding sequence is TGTGCCATCAGTGATATGCACAGGGGAGAAACAGATACGCAGTATTTT.